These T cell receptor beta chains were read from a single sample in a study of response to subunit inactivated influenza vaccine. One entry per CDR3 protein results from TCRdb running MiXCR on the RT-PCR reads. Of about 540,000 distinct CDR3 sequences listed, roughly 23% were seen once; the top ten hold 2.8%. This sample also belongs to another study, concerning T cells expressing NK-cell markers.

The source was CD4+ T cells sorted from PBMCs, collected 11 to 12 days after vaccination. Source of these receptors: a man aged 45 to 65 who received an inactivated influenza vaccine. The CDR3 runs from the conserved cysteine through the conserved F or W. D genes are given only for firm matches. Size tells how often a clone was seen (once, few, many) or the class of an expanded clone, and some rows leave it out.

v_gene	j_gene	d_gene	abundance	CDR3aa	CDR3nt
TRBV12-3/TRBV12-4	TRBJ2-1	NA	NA	CASSFVYGVRVAYNEQFF	TGTGCCAGCAGTTTCGTTTATGGGGTTAGGGTTGCCTACAATGAGCAGTTCTTC
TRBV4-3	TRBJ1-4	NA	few	CASSQYTGSEATNEKLFF	TGCGCCAGCAGCCAGTACACAGGGAGTGAAGCAACTAATGAAAAACTGTTTTTT
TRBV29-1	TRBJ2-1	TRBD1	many	CSVGTRTGSVLSYNEQFF	TGCAGCGTTGGAACCCGGACAGGGTCGGTATTGTCCTACAATGAGCAGTTCTTC
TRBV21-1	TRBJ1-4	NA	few	CASSNRRDGGKLFF	TGTGCCAGCAGCAATCGCAGGGACGGTGGAAAACTGTTTTTT
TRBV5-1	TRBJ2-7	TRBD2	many	CASSPTSGASYEQYF	TGCGCCAGCAGCCCGACTAGCGGGGCCTCCTACGAGCAGTACTTC
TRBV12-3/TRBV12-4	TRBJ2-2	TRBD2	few	CASSPAGAIGELFF	TGTGCCAGCAGCCCAGCGGGAGCCATCGGGGAGCTGTTTTTT
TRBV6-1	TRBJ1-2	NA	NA	CASSEVGPNYGYTF	TGTGCCAGCAGTGAAGTAGGACCTAACTATGGCTACACCTTC
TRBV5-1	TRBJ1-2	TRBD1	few	CASSSGDRNYGYTF	TGCGCCAGCAGCTCTGGGGACAGAAACTATGGCTACACCTTC
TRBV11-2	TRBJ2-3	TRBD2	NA	CASRLSLTSGSRGTDTQYF	TGTGCCAGCAGATTGAGTTTGACTAGCGGGAGCCGCGGCACAGATACGCAGTATTTT
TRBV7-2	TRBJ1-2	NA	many	CASSLGQGMGGYTF	TGTGCCAGCAGCTTAGGCCAGGGTATGGGTGGCTACACCTTC
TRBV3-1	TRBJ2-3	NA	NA	CASSPTAYTQYF	TGTGCCAGCAGCCCAACCGCATATACGCAGTATTTT
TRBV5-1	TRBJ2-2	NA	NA	CASTIGTPNTGELFF	TGCGCCAGCACCATCGGGACACCGAACACCGGGGAGCTGTTTTTT
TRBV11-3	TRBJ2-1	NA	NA	CASSLGIANNEQFF	TGTGCCAGCAGCTTAGGTATAGCGAACAATGAGCAGTTCTTC
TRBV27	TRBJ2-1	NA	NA	CASSFRASYNEQFF	TGTGCCAGCAGTTTTAGGGCCTCCTACAATGAGCAGTTCTTC
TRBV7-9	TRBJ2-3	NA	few	CASSLRGNTDTQYF	TGTGCCAGCAGCTTACGGGGGAACACAGATACGCAGTATTTT
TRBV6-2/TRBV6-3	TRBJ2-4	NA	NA	CASSYLGENIQYF	TGTGCCAGCAGTTACTTAGGGGAAAACATTCAGTACTTC
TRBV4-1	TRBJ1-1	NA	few	CASSRAANTEAFF	TGCGCCAGCAGCCGGGCAGCGAACACTGAAGCTTTCTTT
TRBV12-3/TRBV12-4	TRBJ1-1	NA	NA	CASSSRMNTEAFF	TGTGCCAGCAGTTCCCGGATGAACACTGAAGCTTTCTTT
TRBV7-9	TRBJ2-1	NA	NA	CASSLRTGGDNEQFF	TGTGCCAGCAGCTTACGTACAGGGGGGGACAATGAGCAGTTCTTC
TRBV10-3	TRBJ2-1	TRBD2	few	CATLSAGGLNEQFF	TGTGCCACCCTTTCGGCGGGAGGGCTCAATGAGCAGTTCTTC
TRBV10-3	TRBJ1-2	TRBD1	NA	CAIRSTQGALYGYTF	TGTGCCATCAGAAGCACACAGGGGGCCCTTTATGGCTACACCTTC
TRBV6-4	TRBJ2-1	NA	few	CASSDGTLSSYNEQFF	TGTGCCAGCAGTGACGGGACACTTAGCTCCTACAATGAGCAGTTCTTC
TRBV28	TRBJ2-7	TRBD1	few	CASSLSSGQGYEQYF	TGTGCCAGCAGTTTATCTTCGGGACAGGGCTACGAGCAGTACTTC
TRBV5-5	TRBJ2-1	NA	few	CASSPPFAGRLYNEQFF	TGTGCCAGCAGCCCGCCCTTTGCAGGGCGCCTCTACAATGAGCAGTTCTTC
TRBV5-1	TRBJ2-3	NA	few	CASRAGTDTQYF	TGCGCCAGCAGGGCGGGGACCGACACGCAGTATTTT
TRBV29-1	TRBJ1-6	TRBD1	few	CSGFGQVYNSPLHF	TGCAGCGGGTTCGGACAGGTCTATAATTCACCCCTCCACTTT
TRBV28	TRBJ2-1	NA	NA	CASSLGGAKVNEQFF	TGTGCCAGCAGTTTAGGGGGGGCTAAGGTCAATGAGCAGTTCTTC
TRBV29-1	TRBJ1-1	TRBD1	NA	CSVAVQGGAFF	TGCAGCGTTGCGGTTCAGGGGGGGGCTTTCTTT
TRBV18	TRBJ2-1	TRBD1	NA	CASSPSLNPTGRNEQFF	TGTGCCAGCTCACCCTCATTAAACCCGACAGGGCGGAATGAGCAGTTCTTC
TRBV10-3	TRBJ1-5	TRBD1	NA	CAISEFGTGVQPQHF	TGTGCCATCAGTGAGTTCGGGACAGGTGTTCAGCCCCAGCATTTT
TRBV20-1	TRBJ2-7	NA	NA	CSATRQGGQYF	TGCAGTGCTACCCGACAGGGAGGGCAGTACTTC
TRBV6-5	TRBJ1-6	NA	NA	CASSYAPGPSPLHF	TGTGCCAGCAGTTACGCTCCGGGTCCTTCACCCCTCCACTTT
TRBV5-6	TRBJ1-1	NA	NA	CASSSGIRVRTEAFF	TGTGCCAGCAGCTCGGGAATCAGGGTCAGAACTGAAGCTTTCTTT
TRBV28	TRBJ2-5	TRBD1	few	CASSLAVWDREGETQYF	TGTGCCAGCAGTTTGGCCGTATGGGACAGGGAGGGAGAGACCCAGTACTTC
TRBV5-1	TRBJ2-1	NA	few	CASSQAFAYNEQFF	TGCGCCAGCAGTCAAGCCTTCGCTTACAATGAGCAGTTCTTC
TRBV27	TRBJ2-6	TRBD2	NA	CASSPGVGQREGSGANVLTF	TGTGCCAGCAGCCCAGGGGTGGGGCAGCGGGAGGGATCTGGGGCCAACGTCCTGACTTTC
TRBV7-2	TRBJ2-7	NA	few	CASTIVEGGYEQYF	TGTGCCAGCACCATCGTAGAGGGAGGTTACGAGCAGTACTTC
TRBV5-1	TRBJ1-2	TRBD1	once	CASSRFQGTDLTRHYGYTF	TGCGCCAGCAGCCGTTTTCAAGGGACAGACCTCACTAGACACTATGGCTACACCTTC
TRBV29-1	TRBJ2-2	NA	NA	CSVVGGTVTGELFF	TGCAGCGTCGTGGGCGGGACAGTCACCGGGGAGCTGTTTTTT
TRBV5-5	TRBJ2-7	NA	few	CASSLAQGTRAYEQYF	TGTGCCAGCAGCTTGGCCCAGGGTACGAGGGCCTACGAGCAGTACTTC
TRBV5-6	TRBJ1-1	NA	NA	CASSLTGRETEAFF	TGTGCCAGCAGCTTGACAGGGAGAGAAACTGAAGCTTTCTTT
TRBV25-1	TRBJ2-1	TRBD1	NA	CASTPPGGQGTQHEQFF	TGTGCCAGCACCCCCCCCGGGGGACAGGGGACTCAACATGAGCAGTTCTTC
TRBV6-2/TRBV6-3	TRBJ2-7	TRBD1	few	CASRSPGQGDYEQYF	TGTGCCAGCAGGAGCCCGGGACAGGGCGACTACGAGCAGTACTTC
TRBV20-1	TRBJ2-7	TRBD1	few	CSADDRGKAFSYEQYF	TGCAGTGCTGACGACAGGGGTAAAGCCTTTTCTTACGAGCAGTACTTC
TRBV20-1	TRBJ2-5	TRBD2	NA	CSARSGLAGGYQETQYF	TGCAGTGCTAGAAGCGGGCTAGCGGGGGGGTACCAAGAGACCCAGTACTTC
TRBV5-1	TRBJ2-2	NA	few	CASSLAVGKNTGELFF	TGCGCCAGCAGCTTGGCCGTCGGGAAGAACACCGGGGAGCTGTTTTTT
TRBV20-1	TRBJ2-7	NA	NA	CSANVGAYISEQYF	TGCAGTGCTAACGTCGGGGCTTATATAAGCGAGCAGTACTTC
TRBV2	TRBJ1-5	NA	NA	CASSSTAGGVQPQHF	TGTGCCAGCAGCTCCACGGCGGGGGGGGTACAGCCCCAGCATTTT
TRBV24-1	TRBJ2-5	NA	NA	CATSNPGTLGETQYF	TGTGCCACCAGTAATCCGGGGACACTCGGGGAGACCCAGTACTTC
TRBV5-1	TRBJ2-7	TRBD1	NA	CASSSQTGPYEQYF	TGCGCCAGCAGCTCGCAGACAGGGCCCTACGAGCAGTACTTC
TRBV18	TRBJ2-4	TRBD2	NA	CASSPTSGSGDIQYF	TGTGCCAGCTCACCCACTAGCGGGAGTGGAGACATTCAGTACTTC
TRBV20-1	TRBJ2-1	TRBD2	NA	CSAKLAGLNEQFF	TGCAGTGCTAAGCTAGCGGGCCTCAATGAGCAGTTCTTC
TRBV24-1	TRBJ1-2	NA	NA	CATSGGDTDGYTF	TGTGCCACCAGCGGCGGGGACACCGATGGCTACACCTTC